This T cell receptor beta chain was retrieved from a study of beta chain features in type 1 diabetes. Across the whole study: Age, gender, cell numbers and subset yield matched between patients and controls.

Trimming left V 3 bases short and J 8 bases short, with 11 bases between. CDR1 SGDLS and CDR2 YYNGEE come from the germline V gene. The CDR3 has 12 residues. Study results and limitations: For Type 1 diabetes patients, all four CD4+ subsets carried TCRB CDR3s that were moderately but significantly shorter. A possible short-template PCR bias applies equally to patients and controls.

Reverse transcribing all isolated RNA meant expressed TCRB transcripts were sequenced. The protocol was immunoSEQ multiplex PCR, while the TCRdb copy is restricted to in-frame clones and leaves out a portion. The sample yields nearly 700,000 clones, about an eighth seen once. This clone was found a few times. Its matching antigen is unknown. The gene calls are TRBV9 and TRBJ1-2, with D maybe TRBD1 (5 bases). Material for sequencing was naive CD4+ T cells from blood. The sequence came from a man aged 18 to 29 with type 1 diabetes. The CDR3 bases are TGTGCCAGCAGCGCCCGGGACGGAGGCTACACCTTC. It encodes CASSARDGGYTF.